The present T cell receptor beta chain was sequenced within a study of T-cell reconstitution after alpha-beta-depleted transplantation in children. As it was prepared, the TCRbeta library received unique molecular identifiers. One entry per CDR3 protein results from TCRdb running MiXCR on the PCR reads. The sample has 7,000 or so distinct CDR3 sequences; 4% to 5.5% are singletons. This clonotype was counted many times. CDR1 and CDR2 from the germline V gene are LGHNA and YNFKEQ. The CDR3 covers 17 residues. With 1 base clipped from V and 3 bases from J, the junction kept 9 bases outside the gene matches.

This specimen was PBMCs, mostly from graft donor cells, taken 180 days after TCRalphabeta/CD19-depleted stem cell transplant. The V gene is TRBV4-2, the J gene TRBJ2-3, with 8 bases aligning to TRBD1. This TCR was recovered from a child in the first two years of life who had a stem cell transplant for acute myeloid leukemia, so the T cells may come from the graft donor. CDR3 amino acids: CASSQAQGALGTDTQYF. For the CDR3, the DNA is TGTGCCAGCAGCCAAGCTCAGGGGGCGCTTGGTACAGATACGCAGTATTTT.